This TCR beta chain was sequenced during a study of blood T cell repertoires in COVID-19. The table lists this clone with a count of one. As processed by the authors: Researchers report that nucleated cell counts were estimated from reference gene primer amplification. Sequencing was performed with immunoSEQ multiplex PCR; in TCRdb, only in-frame clones are kept and a portion is missing. The DNA was the basis for D and trimming; V, J and clone size are from that table. The table lists more than 130,000 clones, roughly 80% of them singletons. The CDR3 has 16 amino acids. Losses at the gene ends were 5 bases for V and 7 bases for J; bases not matched to a gene: 10. Germline CDR1 reads MDHEN; CDR2 reads SYDVKM.

The gene calls are TRBV28 and TRBJ1-4; TRBD1 agrees at 10 bases. What was sequenced was peripheral blood. The TCR originated in a human donor in a cohort sampled during active COVID-19. The DNA of the CDR3 is TGTGCCAGCAGTGTAAGACAGGGGGCAATGGTTGAAAAACTGTTTTTT. It is translated as CASSVRQGAMVEKLFF.